Listed below are T cell receptor beta chains from one sample, sequenced in a study of identical twins. TCRdb recomputed calls from the 5' RACE reads with MiXCR, one row per CDR3 protein. Here the sample spans hundreds of thousands of distinct CDR3 sequences, less than 7% being singletons. Sequencing was done on a sample of naive T cells sorted from blood. The receptors come from a man between 18 and 35 years old in good health. The CDR3 runs from the conserved cysteine through the conserved F or W. Each record gives: clone size, D gene, V gene, J gene, CDR3 DNA, CDR3 protein. The D gene is left open where the match is weak. The listing skips clone size in some rows; elsewhere it reads once, few, many or a size class.

many	TRBD2	TRBV20-1	TRBJ2-1	TGCAGTGCTAGTGCTCTAGCGGGAACCTACAATGAGCAGTTCTTC	CSASALAGTYNEQFF
few	TRBD2	TRBV20-1	TRBJ2-1	TGCAGTGCTTTCGGACTAGCGGGAGGGAGCACCTACAATGAGCAGTTCTTC	CSAFGLAGGSTYNEQFF
few	NA	TRBV12-3/TRBV12-4	TRBJ1-5	TGTGCCAGCAACCTTAGCAATCAGCCCCAGCATTTT	CASNLSNQPQHF
few	NA	TRBV29-1	TRBJ2-2	TGCAGCGTTGAAGATCGGGCAGCCAGGACCGGGGAGCTGTTTTTT	CSVEDRAARTGELFF
NA	NA	TRBV29-1	TRBJ1-1	TGCAGCGTTGAGCGGACGTACAACACTGAAGCTTACTTT	CSVERTYNTEAYF
many	TRBD2	TRBV7-8	TRBJ2-5	TGTGCCAGCAGCTTAGATTCGGGGGGGACCCAGTACTTC	CASSLDSGGTQYF
many	NA	TRBV9	TRBJ2-3	TGTGCCAGCAGCGCCTTTACCTACCGGAATACCGGGACATACCTAGATACGCAGTATTTT	CASSAFTYRNTGTYLDTQYF
many	TRBD1	TRBV5-5	TRBJ1-2	TGTGCCAGCACCTTCTTTTCCGGGACAGGGAGCTATGGCTACACCTTC	CASTFFSGTGSYGYTF
many	NA	TRBV12-3/TRBV12-4	TRBJ1-2	TGTGCCAGCAGTCCTATTTGGTCTCCCCGCTATGGCTACACCTTC	CASSPIWSPRYGYTF
many	NA	TRBV12-3/TRBV12-4	TRBJ1-5	TGTGCCAGCAGTTTAGAGGGCCAAAATAGCAATCAGCCCCAGCATTTT	CASSLEGQNSNQPQHF
many	NA	TRBV5-1	TRBJ2-5	TGCGCCAGCAGCTTAGGTGAACAGGGTGGGGAGACCCAGTACTTC	CASSLGEQGGETQYF
few	TRBD1	TRBV7-9	TRBJ1-4	TGTGCCAGCAGCTTAGCCTGGGACAGGAGTGAAAAACTGTTTTTT	CASSLAWDRSEKLFF
NA	NA	TRBV5-1	TRBJ2-5	TGCGCCAGCAGCCCGACGAGGACAGCACAAGAGACCCAGTACTTC	CASSPTRTAQETQYF
few	NA	TRBV12-3/TRBV12-4	TRBJ2-1	TGTGCCAGCAGTTTAGTCTTGTGGTGGGAGGCTGGTGGGCGGGGCGTGTCGAATGAGCAGTTCTTC	CASSLVLWWEAGGRGVSNEQFF
NA	NA	TRBV19	TRBJ2-2	TGTGCCAGTAGTATACCGACAAATCGCGGGAACACCGGGGAGCTGTTTTTT	CASSIPTNRGNTGELFF